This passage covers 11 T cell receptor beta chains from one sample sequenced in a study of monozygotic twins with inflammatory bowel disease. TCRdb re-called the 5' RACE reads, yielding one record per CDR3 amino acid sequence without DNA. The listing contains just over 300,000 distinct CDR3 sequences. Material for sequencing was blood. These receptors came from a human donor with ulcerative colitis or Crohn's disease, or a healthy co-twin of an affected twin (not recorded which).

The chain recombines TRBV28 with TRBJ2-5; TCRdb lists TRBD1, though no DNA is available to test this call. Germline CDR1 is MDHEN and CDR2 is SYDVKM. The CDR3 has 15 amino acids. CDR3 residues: CASTRKFALQETQYF. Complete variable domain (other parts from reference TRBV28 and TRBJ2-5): DVKVTQSSRYLVKRTGEKVFLECVQDMDHENMFWYRQDPGLGLRLIYFSYDVKMKEKGDIPEGYSVSREKKERFSLILESASTNQTSMYLCASTRKFALQETQYFGPGTRLLVL.

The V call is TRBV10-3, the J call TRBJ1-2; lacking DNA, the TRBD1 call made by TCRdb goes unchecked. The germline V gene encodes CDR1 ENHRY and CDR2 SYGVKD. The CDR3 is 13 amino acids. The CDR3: CAIGTSLLMGYTF.

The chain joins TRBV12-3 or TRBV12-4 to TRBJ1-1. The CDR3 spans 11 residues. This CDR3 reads CASIGTAEAFF.

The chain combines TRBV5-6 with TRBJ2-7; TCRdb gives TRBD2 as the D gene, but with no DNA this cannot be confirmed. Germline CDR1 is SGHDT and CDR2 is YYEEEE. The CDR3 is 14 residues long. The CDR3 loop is CASSLGLARHEQYF.

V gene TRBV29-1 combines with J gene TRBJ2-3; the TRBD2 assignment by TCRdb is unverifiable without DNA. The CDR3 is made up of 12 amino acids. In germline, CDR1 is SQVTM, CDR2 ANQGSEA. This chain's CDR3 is CSVGRATDTQYF.

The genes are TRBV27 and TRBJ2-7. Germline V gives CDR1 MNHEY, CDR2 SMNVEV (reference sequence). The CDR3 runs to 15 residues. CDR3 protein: CASSLGSTRTYEQYF.

This chain's CDR3 is CASSLMGPNYGYTF. The chain recombines TRBV12-3 or TRBV12-4 with TRBJ1-2; TCRdb proposes TRBD1, but this gene call is untestable without DNA. The CDR3 spans 14 residues.

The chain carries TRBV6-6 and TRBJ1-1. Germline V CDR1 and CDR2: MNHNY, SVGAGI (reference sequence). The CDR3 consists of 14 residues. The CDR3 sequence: CASSYSYGNTEAFF.

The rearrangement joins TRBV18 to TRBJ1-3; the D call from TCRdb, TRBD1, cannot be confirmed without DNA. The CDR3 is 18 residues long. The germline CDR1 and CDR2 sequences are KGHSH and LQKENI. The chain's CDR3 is CASSPLTRPGRAGNTIYF. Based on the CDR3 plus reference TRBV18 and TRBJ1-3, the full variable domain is NAGVMQNPRHLVRRRGQEARLRCSPMKGHSHVYWYRQLPEEGLKFMVYLQKENIIDESGMPKERFSAEFPKEGPSILRIQQVVRGDSAAYFCASSPLTRPGRAGNTIYFGEGSWLTVV.

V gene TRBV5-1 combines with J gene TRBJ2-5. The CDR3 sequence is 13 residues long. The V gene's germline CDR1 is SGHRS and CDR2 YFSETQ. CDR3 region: CASSLERSETQYF.

The CDR3 sequence: CASSITGNQPQHF. The J gene is TRBJ1-5, the V gene TRBV19. The CDR3 spans 13 residues. CDR1 and CDR2 from the germline V gene are LNHDA and SQIVND (reference sequence).